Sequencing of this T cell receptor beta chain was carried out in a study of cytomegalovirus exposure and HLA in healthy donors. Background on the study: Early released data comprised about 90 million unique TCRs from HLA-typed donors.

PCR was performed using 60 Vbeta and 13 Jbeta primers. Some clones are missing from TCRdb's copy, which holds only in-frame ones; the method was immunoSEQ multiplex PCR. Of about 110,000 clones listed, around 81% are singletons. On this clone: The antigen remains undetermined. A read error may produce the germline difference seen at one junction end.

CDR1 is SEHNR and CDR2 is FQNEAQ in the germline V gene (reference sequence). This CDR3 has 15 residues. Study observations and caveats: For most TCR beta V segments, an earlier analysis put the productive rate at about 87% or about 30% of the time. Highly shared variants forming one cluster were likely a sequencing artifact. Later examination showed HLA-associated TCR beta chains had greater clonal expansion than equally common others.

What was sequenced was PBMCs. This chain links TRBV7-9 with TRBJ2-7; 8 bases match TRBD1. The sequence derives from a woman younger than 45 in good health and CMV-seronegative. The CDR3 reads CSSSLVTGGRYEQYF. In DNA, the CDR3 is TGTTCCAGCAGCTTAGTCACAGGGGGGAGGTACGAGCAGTACTTC.